Listed below are T cell receptor beta chains from one sample, sequenced in a study of multiple sclerosis patients with progressive multifocal leukoencephalopathy. Method: immunoSEQ multiplex PCR; TCRdb's copy keeps in-frame clones and lacks some. This repertoire shows tens of thousands of clones, 75% to 90% found once; its top ten account for approximately 13%. Sequenced here: PBMCs, sampled from a patient treated with natalizumab. Receptor source: a woman aged 25 to 39 with progressive multifocal leukoencephalopathy. The CDR3 runs from the conserved cysteine through the conserved F or W. D genes are given only for firm matches. Expanded clones get a size class; other rows say once, few or many, or leave the size out.

V gene	D gene	clone size	J gene	CDR3 protein	CDR3 DNA
TRBV30	TRBD2	.	TRBJ2-7	CAWSPSSGSYEQYF	TGTGCCTGGAGTCCCTCTAGCGGCTCCTACGAGCAGTACTTC
TRBV7-2	.	.	TRBJ2-3	CASSFRRTDTQYF	TGTGCCAGCAGCTTCCGGCGCACAGATACGCAGTATTTT
TRBV6-5	.	.	TRBJ1-2	CASQRAANYGYTF	TGTGCCAGCCAACGGGCAGCTAACTATGGCTACACCTTC
TRBV7-9	.	.	TRBJ2-1	CASSQSTTEQFF	TGTGCCAGCAGCCAAAGTACCACTGAGCAGTTCTTC
TRBV2	.	.	TRBJ1-6	CASSPGESSPLHF	TGTGCCAGCAGTCCCGGGGAGAGCTCACCCCTCCACTTT
TRBV29-1	.	.	TRBJ1-2	CSVEPRTQDGGYTF	TGCAGCGTTGAACCCCGGACCCAGGACGGCGGCTACACCTTC
TRBV28	.	.	TRBJ1-5	CASSSPPGGNQPQHF	TGTGCCAGCAGTTCCCCGCCGGGGGGCAATCAGCCCCAGCATTTT
TRBV2	.	.	TRBJ2-6	CASSDVMTGANVLTF	TGTGCCAGCAGTGATGTTATGACTGGGGCCAACGTCCTGACTTTC
TRBV11-2	TRBD1	.	TRBJ1-3	CASSAGGAGNTIYF	TGTGCCAGCAGCGCAGGGGGCGCTGGAAACACCATATATTTT
TRBV5-1	.	.	TRBJ2-1	CASSLAPGGDNEQFF	TGCGCCAGCAGCTTGGCCCCCGGGGGTGACAATGAGCAGTTCTTC
TRBV5-1	.	.	TRBJ1-1	CASSQPTVDTEAFF	TGCGCCAGCAGCCAGCCGACAGTGGACACTGAAGCTTTCTTT
TRBV5-6	.	.	TRBJ1-5	CASSLGPDQPQHF	TGTGCCAGCAGCCTTGGACCCGATCAGCCCCAGCATTTT
TRBV11-1	.	.	TRBJ2-2	CASSSQGTGELFF	TGTGCCAGCAGCTCCCAGGGGACCGGGGAGCTGTTTTTT
TRBV10-3	TRBD2	few	TRBJ2-7	CAISRLADGSGEQYF	TGTGCCATCAGTCGACTAGCGGACGGATCCGGCGAGCAGTACTTC
TRBV9	.	.	TRBJ2-5	CASSVGGGETQYF	TGTGCCAGCAGCGTCGGCGGCGGGGAGACCCAGTACTTC
TRBV7-2	.	.	TRBJ1-1	CASSSQGFEAFF	TGTGCCAGCAGCTCTCAGGGTTTTGAAGCTTTCTTT
TRBV5-6	.	.	TRBJ1-2	CASSSPGPGYTF	TGTGCCAGCAGTTCGCCAGGACCTGGCTACACCTTC
TRBV27	TRBD1	.	TRBJ1-2	CASSATGGPPSNYGYTF	TGTGCCAGCAGCGCGACAGGGGGCCCCCCCTCCAACTATGGCTACACCTTC
TRBV7-9	.	.	TRBJ2-1	CASSPGATRHNEQFF	TGTGCCAGCAGCCCTGGGGCTACCAGGCACAATGAGCAGTTCTTC
TRBV4-2	.	.	TRBJ1-1	CASWAPRVTEAFF	TGTGCCAGCTGGGCGCCGAGGGTCACTGAAGCTTTCTTT
TRBV5-4	.	.	TRBJ2-3	CASSLAGTVTDTQYF	TGTGCCAGCAGCTTGGCCGGAACAGTAACAGATACGCAGTATTTT
TRBV6-1	.	.	TRBJ2-7	CASSVGRGGEQYF	TGTGCCAGCAGTGTGGGCAGGGGAGGCGAGCAGTACTTC
TRBV27	TRBD1	.	TRBJ2-5	CASSGTGKETQYF	TGTGCCAGCAGTGGGACAGGGAAGGAGACCCAGTACTTC
TRBV7-9	.	.	TRBJ2-7	CASSLSATDHYEQYF	TGTGCCAGCAGCTTAAGTGCGACGGACCACTACGAGCAGTACTTC
TRBV7-2	TRBD1	.	TRBJ2-7	CASSNRDRGIYEQYF	TGTGCCAGCAGTAATAGGGACAGGGGAATATACGAGCAGTACTTC
TRBV7-9	TRBD2	few	TRBJ2-7	CASSPTGGGRVYEQYF	TGTGCCAGCAGCCCCACGGGGGGAGGGAGAGTCTACGAGCAGTACTTC